The 18 T cell receptor beta chains below all came from one sample that was sequenced in a study of shared clonotypes between healthy human individuals. Sequencing was performed with immunoSEQ multiplex PCR; in TCRdb, only in-frame clones are kept and a portion is missing. The sample shows 2 million to 2.5 million clones, around 90% of them seen only once. The sequencing input was naive CD4+ T cells from PBMCs. Subset: CD45RA+ positively selected. The receptors were gathered from a man aged 18 to 30 in good health. Some clones in this sample may be carry-over from other donors' samples.

The chain joins TRBV11-3 to TRBJ2-2; weak D call: TRBD1 (5 bases). V was clipped by 8 bases and J by 5 bases, with 6 bases between them. The V gene's germline CDR1 is SGHNT and CDR2 YENEEA. The CDR3 sequence is 11 residues long. CDR3 region: CASSGTGELFF. In nucleotides, the CDR3 is TGTGCCAGCTCAGGGACCGGGGAGCTGTTTTTT.

The chain recombines TRBV9 with TRBJ1-2, with TRBD1 as a possible D gene (5 bases). The V end was cut by 5 bases, the J end by 3 bases, with 14 bases between. The CDR3 runs to 14 residues. Germline CDR1 is SGDLS and CDR2 is YYNGEE. The chain's CDR3 is CASSEDRTHYGYTF. The DNA of the CDR3 is TGTGCCAGCAGTGAAGACAGAACACACTATGGCTACACCTTC. Based on the CDR3 plus reference TRBV9 and TRBJ1-2, the full variable domain is DSGVTQTPKHLITATGQRVTLRCSPRSGDLSVYWYQQSLDQGLQFLIQYYNGEERAKGNILERFSAQQFPDLHSELNLSSLELGDSALYFCASSEDRTHYGYTFGSGTRLTVV.

The chain carries TRBV15 and TRBJ2-2; 9 bases map to TRBD1. Germline loops: CDR1 LNHNV, CDR2 YYDKDF (reference sequence). The V segment lost 4 bases and the J segment 5 bases; nucleotides outside the gene matches: 5. CDR3 length: 15 amino acids. CDR3 bases: TGTGCCACCAGCACCCGGACAGGGGTGACCGGGGAGCTGTTTTTT. This translates into CATSTRTGVTGELFF.

The J gene is TRBJ1-1, the V gene TRBV6-5; D possibly corresponds to TRBD1 (5 bases). This CDR3 has 14 residues. The V gene's germline CDR1 is MNHEY and CDR2 SVGAGI. Trimming stripped 7 bases from V and 2 bases from J, with 14 bases between. The DNA for the CDR3 is TGTGCCAGCACCCAAAGGGGTGGTAACACTGAAGCTTTCTTT. Encoded protein: CASTQRGGNTEAFF.

The rearrangement uses TRBV4-2 and TRBJ2-7, with TRBD2 matching over 7 bases. The CDR3 is 15 amino acids. J gave up 7 bases and V 0 bases, and 9 bases lay outside the gene matches. Germline CDR1 and CDR2: LGHNA and YNFKEQ. CDR3 sequence: CASSQELQRGREQYF. The DNA of the CDR3 is TGTGCCAGCAGCCAAGAGCTTCAGCGGGGAAGGGAGCAGTACTTC.

Concerning this clone itself: At one of its ends the junction is not consistent with the germline gene, which may arise from a read error. The V call is TRBV28, the J call TRBJ1-4; D gene ambiguous. The CDR3 covers 14 residues. In germline, CDR1 is MDHEN, CDR2 SYDVKM. Here the CDR3 reads CASSPRSGQPRPDF. The DNA for the CDR3 is TGTGCCAGCAGCCCCCGCTCGGGTCAGCCCCGGCCAGATTTT.

Written as DNA, the CDR3 is TGTGCCAGCAGCCGAGGGACTAACTTCGCGCAGTTCTTC. Its protein is CASSRGTNFAQFF. The V and J genes are TRBV5-6 and TRBJ2-1; 7 bases agree with TRBD2. Per germline, CDR1 SGHDT and CDR2 YYEEEE. J lost 12 bases, V lost 4 bases, and 10 bases had no gene match. The CDR3 spans 13 residues.

The rearrangement uses TRBV5-4 and TRBJ2-1; 9 bases agree with TRBD2. There are 15 residues in the CDR3. V lost 2 bases and J lost 9; bases outside the gene matches: 9. CDR1 SGHNT and CDR2 YYREEE come from the germline V gene (reference sequence). The CDR3 region has the DNA TGTGCCAGCAGCTTAGGGCTAGCGGGATCTAGTGAGCAGTTCTTC. Protein sequence: CASSLGLAGSSEQFF.

The J gene is TRBJ2-2, the V gene TRBV29-1, with 13 positions matching TRBD2. This CDR3 comprises 17 residues. Germline lookup yields CDR1 SQVTM and CDR2 ANQGSEA. The V and J ends lost 4 bases and 1 base, in that order; junction bases with no gene match: 6. The DNA for the CDR3 is TGCAGCGTTGCCGGGACTAGCGGGGAGGGGAACACCGGGGAGCTGTTTTTT. Protein sequence: CSVAGTSGEGNTGELFF.

This sequence joins TRBV19 and TRBJ2-5, with D perhaps TRBD2 (6 bases). V dropped 1 base and J dropped 7 bases, with 13 bases sitting between them. CDR1 LNHDA and CDR2 SQIVND come from the germline V gene (reference sequence). The CDR3 length is 14 residues. Here the CDR3 reads CASSIAGVPGTQYF. CDR3 sequence (DNA): TGTGCCAGTAGTATAGCGGGGGTCCCGGGGACCCAGTACTTC.

The V and J genes are TRBV23-1 and TRBJ2-3; 8 positions agree with TRBD2. TRBV23-1 is assigned to the ORF class and has an uncertain function. The CDR3 loop spans 16 amino acids. V shed 7 bases and J 6 bases; nucleotides not matched to a gene: 15. The CDR3 sequence is CASMGERPSGFDTQYF. The DNA for the CDR3 is TGCGCCAGCATGGGGGAAAGGCCTAGCGGGTTCGATACGCAGTATTTT.

Remarks on this clone: Other DNA sequences in the same sample also yield this CDR3. The V gene is TRBV7-3, the J gene TRBJ1-1; D remains ambiguous. The CDR3 has 13 residues. V was pared by 2 bases and J by 1 base, with 5 bases between. The germline gives CDR1 SGHTA, CDR2 FQGTGA. This chain's CDR3 is CASSLYENTEAFF. CDR3 in DNA: TGTGCCAGCAGCTTATATGAGAACACTGAAGCTTTCTTT.

Turning to this clone: Other nucleotide sequences in the sample specify the same CDR3. V is TRBV13 and J is TRBJ2-3, with 13 nucleotides matching TRBD2. Looked up from germline, CDR1 is PRHDT and CDR2 is FYEKMQ (reference sequence). The CDR3 consists of 14 residues. V dropped 4 bases and J dropped 6; count of bases not matched to a gene: 1. In DNA form, the CDR3 reads TGTGCCAGCAGCTCACTAGCGGGAGGGGATACGCAGTATTTT. It is translated as CASSSLAGGDTQYF.

Concerning this clone: At the DNA level, this CDR3 is encoded by other sequences in the same sample as well. The chain has TRBV5-1 and TRBJ2-1; TRBD2 matches 8 bases. This CDR3 has 15 residues. Germline V gene data show CDR1 as SGHRS and CDR2 as YFSETQ. J lost 1 base, V lost 2 bases, and 2 bases had no gene match. Here the CDR3 reads CASSFLAGSYNEQFF. CDR3 coding DNA: TGCGCCAGCAGCTTTCTAGCGGGTTCCTACAATGAGCAGTTCTTC.

As DNA, the CDR3 is TGCGCCAGCAGGGCGGAGGGCTCTGGAAACACCATATATTTT. Translating it yields CASRAEGSGNTIYF. The V and J genes are TRBV5-1 and TRBJ1-3; the D is unclear. V lost 5 bases, J lost 0 bases, and 9 bases lay in between. CDR3 length equals 14 residues. Per the germline V gene, CDR1 is SGHRS and CDR2 is YFSETQ. The full variable domain, with the rest looked up from reference TRBV5-1 and TRBJ1-3, is KAGVTQTPRYLIKTRGQQVTLSCSPISGHRSVSWYQQTPGQGLQFLFEYFSETQRNKGNFPGRFSGRQFSNSRSEMNVSTLELGDSALYLCASRAEGSGNTIYFGEGSWLTVV.

The chain couples TRBV21-1 to TRBJ2-1; no DNA check was done on the table's D call, TRBD2. TRBV21-1 is given as a pseudogene. The CDR3 is 18 amino acids. CDR3 region: CASSKEGFTGVGYNEQFF. The CDR3 region has the DNA TGTGCCAGCAGCAAAGAGGGATTTACGGGAGTGGGCTACAATGAGCAGTTCTTC.

The chain is built from TRBV30 and TRBJ1-2, with D hard to call. This CDR3 spans 11 amino acids. The V gene lost 2 bases and the J gene lost 14 bases, with 15 bases spanning the gap. Germline V lookup: CDR1 GTSNPN, CDR2 SVGIG (reference sequence). The CDR3 here is CAWSFLRNATF. The CDR3 DNA sequence: TGTGCCTGGAGTTTCCTGCGGAACGCGACCTTC.

This clone was observed a single time. The J gene is TRBJ1-3, the V gene TRBV15, with a weak D call TRBD1 (5 bases). Germline V CDR1 and CDR2: LNHNV, YYDKDF (reference sequence). There are 16 residues in the CDR3. V dropped 4 bases and J dropped 4 bases, with 17 bases sitting between them. This chain's CDR3 is CATSKDRHAGGNTIYF. In nucleotides, the CDR3 is TGTGCCACCAGCAAAGACAGACACGCGGGGGGAAACACCATATATTTT.